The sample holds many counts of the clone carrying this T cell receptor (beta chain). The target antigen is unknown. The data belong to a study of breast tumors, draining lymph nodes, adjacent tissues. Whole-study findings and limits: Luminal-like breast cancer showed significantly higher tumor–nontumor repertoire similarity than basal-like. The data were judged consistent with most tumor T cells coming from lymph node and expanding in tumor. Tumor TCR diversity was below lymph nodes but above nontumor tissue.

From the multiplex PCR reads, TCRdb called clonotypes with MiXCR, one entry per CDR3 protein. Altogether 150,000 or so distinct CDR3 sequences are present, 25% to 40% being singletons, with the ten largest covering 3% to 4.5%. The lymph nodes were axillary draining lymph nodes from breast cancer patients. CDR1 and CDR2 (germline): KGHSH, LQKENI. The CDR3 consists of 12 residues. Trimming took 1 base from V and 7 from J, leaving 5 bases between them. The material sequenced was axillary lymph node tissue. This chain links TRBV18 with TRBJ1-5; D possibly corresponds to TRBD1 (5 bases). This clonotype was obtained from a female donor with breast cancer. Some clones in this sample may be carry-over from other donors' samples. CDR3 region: CASSPQGQPQHF. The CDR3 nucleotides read TGTGCCAGCTCACCACAGGGGCAGCCCCAGCATTTT.